This TCR beta chain is from a study of PD-L1 blockade in urothelial cancer. The overall study: Prior regimens of chemotherapy numbered 0 to 3 per patient.

CDR1 and CDR2 (germline): SGHNT, YYREEE (reference sequence). V lost 5 bases to trimming and J lost 6 bases; unmatched junction nucleotides: 10. There are 16 residues in the CDR3. This clone has a single count. Noted time point: pretreatment peripheral blood. Pretreatment and on-treatment samples were taken, numbering 1 to 8 per patient. Sequencing was performed with immunoSEQ multiplex PCR; in TCRdb, only in-frame clones are kept and a portion is missing. This sample has 45,000 to 70,000 clones; 65% to 90% occur once, and the top ten carry more than 15%. Sample: PBMCs, taken around atezolizumab (anti-PD-L1) treatment. V is TRBV5-4 and J is TRBJ2-5; the match to TRBD2 covers 13 bases. This clonotype was obtained from a man between 65 and 79 years old with urothelial cancer. DNA of the CDR3: TGTGCCAGCAGTTCCGGACTAGCGGGAGTTGGGAAGACCCAGTACTTC. This gives the protein CASSSGLAGVGKTQYF.